These T cell receptor beta chains were read from a single sample in a study of T cell responses to AZD1222 COVID-19 vaccine. Using immunoSEQ multiplex PCR, the repertoire was profiled, and TCRdb retains in-frame clones only, with some absent. The table includes 120,000 or so clones, approximately 88% detected once. The input for sequencing was peripheral blood, taken on day 0 of MenACWY control vaccination. These receptors were taken from an adult in good health. CDR3s include the opening cysteine and the closing phenylalanine or tryptophan. D genes are given only for firm matches. The size entry is marked missing in some rows and otherwise reads once, few, many or a size class.

few TRBJ1-6 - TRBV6-5 CASLYRANNSPLHF TGTGCCAGCCTCTACAGGGCCAACAATTCACCCCTCCACTTT
- TRBJ2-7 - TRBV5-1 CASSWGDSSYEQYF TGCGCCAGCAGCTGGGGGGACAGCTCCTACGAGCAGTACTTC
- TRBJ1-5 TRBD1 TRBV27 CASSARGFNQPQHF TGTGCCAGCAGTGCCAGGGGGTTCAATCAGCCCCAGCATTTT
- TRBJ2-3 TRBD1 TRBV30 CAWSPGGPDTQYF TGTGCCTGGAGTCCAGGGGGCCCAGATACGCAGTATTTT
- TRBJ1-1 TRBD1 TRBV10-1 CASSESSWGQGETEAFF TGCGCCAGCAGTGAGTCGTCGTGGGGACAGGGGGAAACTGAAGCTTTCTTT
- TRBJ1-4 TRBD1 TRBV2 CASSVPGTGGLEGEKLFF TGTGCCAGCAGTGTTCCCGGGACAGGGGGCCTCGAAGGTGAAAAACTGTTTTTT
- TRBJ2-1 - TRBV14 CASSQPVLGEQFF TGTGCCAGCAGCCAACCGGTCCTGGGGGAGCAGTTCTTC
- TRBJ1-2 - TRBV27 CASSFRDGNGYTF TGTGCCAGCAGTTTTAGGGACGGAAATGGCTACACCTTC
- TRBJ2-7 - TRBV3-1/TRBV3-2 CATWGQLSYEQYF TGTGCCACCTGGGGACAACTATCCTACGAGCAGTACTTC
once TRBJ1-1 - TRBV28 CASSLSRGGTEAFF TGTGCCAGCAGTTTAAGTAGAGGGGGCACTGAAGCTTTCTTT
few TRBJ2-7 TRBD1 TRBV10-2 CASGKDRGAYEQYF TGCGCCAGCGGAAAGGACAGGGGAGCCTACGAGCAGTACTTC
- TRBJ1-6 TRBD1 TRBV28 CASLGGQGSSPLHF TGTGCCAGCCTGGGGGGACAGGGGAGTTCACCCCTCCACTTT
- TRBJ2-5 - TRBV18 CASSPAHLRETQYF TGTGCCAGCTCACCCGCGCACCTGAGAGAGACCCAGTACTTC
- TRBJ1-2 - TRBV7-9 CASSLGGDSSISYTF TGTGCCAGCAGCTTAGGTGGGGACTCCTCAATCAGCTACACCTTC
once TRBJ2-3 - TRBV7-9 CASSRAASDTQYF TGTGCCAGCAGCCGAGCCGCGTCAGATACGCAGTATTTT
- TRBJ2-3 TRBD1 TRBV7-9 CASSLTPGGTGWDTQYF TGTGCCAGCAGCCTAACGCCTGGGGGGACAGGGTGGGATACGCAGTATTTT
- TRBJ1-1 TRBD1 TRBV6-6 CASSGTENTEAFF TGTGCCAGCAGTGGGACAGAGAACACTGAAGCTTTCTTT
- TRBJ1-4 - TRBV7-8 CASSAPATNEKLFF TGTGCCAGCAGCGCGCCGGCAACTAATGAAAAACTGTTTTTT
- TRBJ1-2 - TRBV6-5 CASWGARATF TGTGCCAGTTGGGGAGCGCGGGCCACCTTC
- TRBJ2-7 - TRBV27 CASSLFFGPVLYEQYF TGTGCCAGCAGTTTATTCTTTGGACCGGTGCTCTACGAGCAGTACTTC
- TRBJ2-3 TRBD2 TRBV9 CASSSYSGRTDTQYF TGTGCCAGCAGCTCTTATAGCGGGCGCACAGATACGCAGTATTTT
- TRBJ1-1 - TRBV7-8 CASSLYTEAFF TGTGCCAGCAGCCTCTACACTGAAGCTTTCTTT
- TRBJ2-1 - TRBV24-1 CATSDLDRPYNEQFF TGTGCCACCAGTGATTTGGACAGGCCCTACAATGAGCAGTTCTTC
once TRBJ2-1 - TRBV5-6 CASSFPSVNEQFF TGTGCCAGCAGCTTTCCTAGCGTAAATGAGCAGTTCTTC
- TRBJ2-1 TRBD2 TRBV6-2/TRBV6-3 CASSLRETRNEQFF TGTGCCAGCAGTTTGCGGGAGACGAGGAATGAGCAGTTCTTC
- TRBJ2-1 TRBD2 TRBV6-4 CASSLTSGSYNEQFF TGTGCCAGCTCCTTGACTAGCGGGAGTTACAATGAGCAGTTCTTC
- TRBJ1-1 - TRBV5-4 CASREVTEEANTEAFF TGTGCCAGCAGGGAGGTGACGGAGGAAGCGAACACTGAAGCTTTCTTT
- TRBJ2-1 TRBD2 TRBV28 CASSPSGRALNEQFF TGTGCCAGCAGTCCGAGCGGGAGGGCCCTCAATGAGCAGTTCTTC
- TRBJ2-7 - TRBV5-1 CASSLGASSFYEQYF TGCGCCAGCAGCTTGGGTGCTAGTTCATTCTACGAGCAGTACTTC
- TRBJ2-7 - TRBV12-3/TRBV12-4 CASKPTNSYEQYF TGTGCCAGCAAGCCCACAAATTCCTACGAGCAGTACTTC